The 22 T cell receptor beta chains below were found in one sample sequenced in a study of blood T cell repertoires in COVID-19 (TCRdb year 2020). The method was the immunoSEQ multiplex PCR assay. Not all clones reach the TCRdb copy of this immuneACCESS table, which keeps in-frame sequences only. Checked studies attribute under half of the gap to unresolved V genes and leave the rest unexplained. The sample yields more than 300,000 clones; around 86% were counted once. Roughly 6% of the sample goes to the ten largest clones. The source material was peripheral blood. Receptor source: a woman between 45 and 65 years old with COVID-19, enrolled during active disease.

The CDR3 DNA sequence: TGTGCCAGCAGCTTACGGCGCTCGATACAGGGCATGAACACTGAAGCTTTCTTT. It encodes CASSLRRSIQGMNTEAFF. V and J are TRBV11-2 and TRBJ1-1; D perhaps matches TRBD1 (6 bases). Germline-derived CDR1 and CDR2 are SGHAT and FQNNGV. This CDR3 has 18 amino acids. Deletions cut 2 bases from V and 0 bases from J, with 19 bases between.

Points on this clone: The same CDR3 can be traced to other DNA sequences in this sample. J is TRBJ1-4 and V is TRBV11-2; possible D gene TRBD1, 6 bases. V was clipped by 4 bases and J by 4 bases, with 7 bases between them. CDR1 SGHAT and CDR2 FQNNGV come from the germline V gene. The CDR3 sequence is 13 residues long. CDR3 in amino acids: CASSWGLNEKLFF. CDR3 nucleotides: TGTGCCAGCAGCTGGGGGCTTAATGAAAAACTGTTTTTT. The full variable domain, completed using reference TRBV11-2 and TRBJ1-4, is EAGVAQSPRYKIIEKRQSVAFWCNPISGHATLYWYQQILGQGPKLLIQFQNNGVVDDSQLPKDRFSAERLKGVDSTLKIQPAKLEDSAVYLCASSWGLNEKLFFGSGTQLSVL.

The CDR3 spells CASSELQVGDNQPQHF. In nucleotides, the CDR3 is TGTGCCAGCAGTGAACTTCAGGTAGGGGACAATCAGCCCCAGCATTTT. The chain recombines TRBV2 with TRBJ1-5, with a possible D match to TRBD1 (5 bases). Germline V gene data show CDR1 as SNHLY and CDR2 as FYNNEI. Trimming cost V 2 bases and J 3 bases, with 14 bases left between them. The CDR3 is 16 amino acids.

The chain combines TRBV5-1 with TRBJ2-3; TRBD2 matches at 8 bases. CDR1 and CDR2 (germline): SGHRS, YFSETQ. Trimming removed 4 bases from V and 1 base from J; junction bases left unmatched: 2. This CDR3 is 14 amino acids long. CDR3 residues: CASSPTSGTDTQYF. CDR3 DNA: TGCGCCAGCAGCCCGACTAGCGGCACAGATACGCAGTATTTT.

The rearrangement joins TRBV27 to TRBJ1-1; tentatively, D is TRBD1 (6 bases). Deletions cut 1 base from V and 1 base from J, with 7 bases between. This CDR3 region has 14 residues. Germline V gives CDR1 MNHEY, CDR2 SMNVEV (reference sequence). In DNA form, the CDR3 reads TGTGCCAGCAGTTTATTGACAGGGAACACTGAAGCTTTCTTT. It is translated as CASSLLTGNTEAFF.

The chain employs TRBV7-3 and TRBJ1-1, with D unclear. Trimming pared 5 bases from V and 0 bases from J, leaving 7 bases between. The CDR3 has 13 residues. CDR1 is SGHTA and CDR2 is FQGTGA in the germline V gene. CDR3 in amino acids: CASSPYLNTEAFF. CDR3 coding DNA: TGTGCCAGCAGCCCTTATTTGAACACTGAAGCTTTCTTT.

J is TRBJ1-5 and V is TRBV19; 8 positions match TRBD1. The germline CDR1 and CDR2 sequences are LNHDA and SQIVND (reference sequence). This CDR3 is built from 15 residues. V trimming: 5 bases; J trimming: 4 bases; junction bases outside the gene matches: 7. The CDR3 coding sequence is TGTGCCAGTAGTGAAGTGCGGACAGGGAATCAGCCCCAGCATTTT. Its translation: CASSEVRTGNQPQHF.

The chain couples TRBV6-5 to TRBJ1-3, with D possibly being TRBD1 (5 bases). Deletions cut 6 bases from V and 1 base from J, with 10 bases between. Looked up from germline, CDR1 is MNHEY and CDR2 is SVGAGI. This CDR3 is built from 14 residues. In DNA form, the CDR3 reads TGTGCCAGCAGAACCAGGGTTTCTGGAAACACCATATATTTT. It yields the protein CASRTRVSGNTIYF.

The chain combines TRBV6-2 or TRBV6-3 with TRBJ1-2, with D possibly TRBD1 on 6 matching bases. The germline V gene encodes CDR1 MNHEY and CDR2 SVGEGT. V lost 6 bases and J 4 bases, leaving 21 bases between the germline ends. This CDR3 spans 16 amino acids. DNA for the CDR3: TGTGCCAGCAGCCTCCCAGGGACACACTCTGCCTATGGCTACACCTTC. It translates to CASSLPGTHSAYGYTF.

V and J are TRBV5-1 and TRBJ1-2; 7 bases line up with TRBD1. Looked up from germline, CDR1 is SGHRS and CDR2 is YFSETQ. J lost 8 bases, V lost 4 bases, and 5 bases had no gene match. The CDR3 has 12 residues. CDR3 sequence (DNA): TGCGCCAGCAGCGGAGGGGGCTGGGGCTACACCTTC. Translated, it gives CASSGGGWGYTF. The whole variable domain, remainder taken from reference TRBV5-1 and TRBJ1-2, is KAGVTQTPRYLIKTRGQQVTLSCSPISGHRSVSWYQQTPGQGLQFLFEYFSETQRNKGNFPGRFSGRQFSNSRSEMNVSTLELGDSALYLCASSGGGWGYTFGSGTRLTVV.

With respect to this clone: Distinct nucleotide sequences in the sample also encode this CDR3. The chain carries TRBV19 and TRBJ1-2; 7 nucleotides line up with TRBD1. Germline V CDR1 and CDR2: LNHDA, SQIVND (reference sequence). The V gene end was trimmed by 3 bases and the J gene end by 2 bases; junction bases not matched to a gene: 3. The CDR3 sequence is 14 residues long. The CDR3 nucleotides are TGTGCCAGTAGTATCCCAGGGGGAAACTATGGCTACACCTTC. It encodes CASSIPGGNYGYTF.

This chain connects TRBV2 to TRBJ2-2; 9 nucleotides match TRBD1. J gave up 0 bases and V 6 bases, and 5 bases lay outside the gene matches. Per the germline V gene, CDR1 is SNHLY and CDR2 is FYNNEI. The CDR3 is made up of 16 amino acids. The CDR3: CASSLTGGTNTGELFF. The CDR3 coding sequence is TGTGCCAGCAGCTTAACAGGGGGCACGAACACCGGGGAGCTGTTTTTT.

V is TRBV11-2 and J is TRBJ2-1; D is uncertain. The germline V and J ends were trimmed by 2 bases and 5 bases, with 4 bases remaining between them. Germline loops: CDR1 SGHAT, CDR2 FQNNGV. The CDR3 loop spans 12 amino acids. The CDR3 sequence is CASSLTDNEQFF. The CDR3 DNA follows: TGTGCCAGCAGCTTAACAGACAATGAGCAGTTCTTC.

This clone was counted once. This sequence joins TRBV10-3 and TRBJ2-3; D unresolved. Germline lookup yields CDR1 ENHRY and CDR2 SYGVKD. Deletions cut 6 bases from V and 3 bases from J, with 4 bases between. The CDR3 is 11 residues long. This CDR3 reads CAISATDTQYF. CDR3 in DNA: TGTGCCATCAGCGCGACAGATACGCAGTATTTT.

The CDR3 reads CASSQGSGRTYGYTF. The DNA of the CDR3 is TGTGCCAGCAGCCAAGGGTCTGGCAGAACCTATGGCTACACCTTC. This chain links TRBV14 with TRBJ1-2; D unresolved. Germline assignment: CDR1 SGHDN and CDR2 FVKESK. The CDR3 is 15 residues long. Trimming removed 1 base at V and 4 bases at J, with 13 bases between.

The chain employs TRBV2 and TRBJ1-2; TRBD1 is a possible D gene (6 bases). Trimming shortened V by 3 bases and J by 1 base, and 9 bases separated the two germline ends. Germline CDR1 is SNHLY and CDR2 is FYNNEI. The CDR3 sequence is 14 residues long. Written as DNA, the CDR3 is TGTGCCAGCAGTGACCGGACAGATAACTATGGCTACACCTTC. Translating gives CASSDRTDNYGYTF.

This clone was observed a single time. The J gene is TRBJ2-1, the V gene TRBV3-1 (or the pseudogene TRBV3-2); 7 bases agree with TRBD2. Germline assignment: CDR1 LGHDT and CDR2 YNNKEL (reference sequence). V was pared by 0 bases and J by 5 bases, with 13 bases of the junction left unmatched. There are 18 residues in the CDR3. CDR3 coding DNA: TGTGCCAGCAGCCAAGATATGGCTAGCGGATACACTAACAATGAGCAGTTCTTC. Amino acid sequence: CASSQDMASGYTNNEQFF.

This clone was recorded a few times. The chain has TRBV7-2 and TRBJ2-5; TRBD2 matches 7 bases. The CDR3 runs 15 residues. The junction had 6 bases not matched to a gene; V was cut back by 1 base and J by 4 bases. Germline CDR1 is SGHTA and CDR2 is FQGNSA. CDR3: CASSLELARRETQYF. CDR3 coding DNA: TGTGCCAGCAGCTTAGAACTAGCGCGGAGAGAGACCCAGTACTTC.

The chain employs TRBV30 and TRBJ1-3, with D maybe TRBD1 (6 bases). The V gene lost 2 bases and the J gene lost 6 bases, with 11 bases spanning the gap. Germline-derived CDR1 and CDR2 are GTSNPN and SVGIG (reference sequence). The CDR3 runs 13 residues. The CDR3 sequence is CAWSMSGANTIYF. The CDR3 coding sequence is TGTGCCTGGAGTATGTCAGGGGCAAACACCATATATTTT. Filled out from reference TRBV30 and TRBJ1-3, the complete variable domain reads SQTIHQWPATLVQPVGSPLSLECTVEGTSNPNLYWYRQAAGRGLQLLFYSVGIGQISSEVPQNLSASRPQDRQFILSSKKLLLSDSGFYLCAWSMSGANTIYFGEGSWLTVV.

This clone was detected only once. The chain uses TRBV6-5 and TRBJ2-5, with TRBD2 matching over 9 bases. CDR1 and CDR2 from the germline V gene are MNHEY and SVGAGI. The CDR3 loop spans 16 amino acids. Trimming removed 2 bases from V and 2 bases from J; junction bases left unmatched: 6. Written as DNA, the CDR3 is TGTGCCAGCAGTTACGCGCGAGCGGGAGGACAAGAGACCCAGTACTTC. Protein product: CASSYARAGGQETQYF.

The rearrangement joins TRBV19 to TRBJ1-1; weak D call: TRBD1 (6 bases). The germline V and J ends were trimmed by 8 bases and 3 bases, with 10 bases remaining between them. Germline CDR1 reads LNHDA; CDR2 reads SQIVND (reference sequence). CDR3 length equals 12 residues. For the CDR3, the DNA is TGTGCCAGTGAAGGGGGAGACACTGAAGCTTTCTTT. It encodes CASEGGDTEAFF. The whole variable domain, filled in from reference TRBV19 and TRBJ1-1, reads DGGITQSPKYLFRKEGQNVTLSCEQNLNHDAMYWYRQDPGQGLRLIYYSQIVNDFQKGDIAEGYSVSREKKESFPLTVTSAQKNPTAFYLCASEGGDTEAFFGQGTRLTVV.

The chain links TRBV5-1 to TRBJ2-7; D gene uncertain. Germline CDR1 is SGHRS and CDR2 is YFSETQ. This CDR3 contains 16 residues. Trimming removed 0 bases at V and 0 bases at J, with 13 bases between. CDR3 DNA sequence: TGCGCCAGCAGCTTGGACGAACGAATGAGCTCCTACGAGCAGTACTTC. Residues: CASSLDERMSSYEQYF. The complete variable domain, with remaining parts taken from reference TRBV5-1 and TRBJ2-7, reads KAGVTQTPRYLIKTRGQQVTLSCSPISGHRSVSWYQQTPGQGLQFLFEYFSETQRNKGNFPGRFSGRQFSNSRSEMNVSTLELGDSALYLCASSLDERMSSYEQYFGPGTRLTVT.